This TCR beta chain was identified in a study of monozygotic twins with inflammatory bowel disease (dated 2019 in TCRdb). About the investigation overall: A total of 28 monozygotic twin pairs were included in the full study, comprising nine German pairs (four IBD-concordant, five IBD-discordant) and 19 IBD-discordant Danish pairs. Each individual had, on average, about 151 000 unique TCRalpha sequences and 181 000 unique TCRbeta sequences available for analysis. Disease-associated traits were sought mainly through comparisons between IBD patients and their genetically identical healthy co-twins within discordant pairs. Broad study findings and their caveats: Concordant and discordant twins showed no difference in repertoire similarity, possibly because of limited statistical power. IBD patients had lower TCRbeta repertoire diversity, measured by the inverse Simpson index, than their healthy co-twins. The analysis was unable to tell apart different T cell subtypes. Because patients were on differing immunosuppressive treatments, the repertoires may have picked up extra background noise and inter-individual variability. Compared with healthy twins, IBD patients shared fewer clonotypes with other individuals, and the difference was most pronounced in patients with signs of disease activity. The results gave no support for a single strong signal or clonotype linked to IBD.

Libraries were made using 5' RACE. Preparation of each TCR library used roughly 3,300 ng of total RNA. For each sample, cDNA synthesis was carried out in eight separate reactions using SMARTScribe reverse transcriptase. During cDNA synthesis, template switching introduced unique molecular identifiers that contained a 6-nucleotide sample barcode. TCRalpha and TCRbeta cDNA was amplified in two nested PCRs of approximately 16 and 10 cycles, and bead purification was carried out after each PCR. Before amplification, the cDNA was both treated with uracil DNA-glycosylase and purified with the QIAquick PCR purification kit. The second PCR was the step at which Illumina TruSeq-compatible adapters and sample-specific barcodes were added. TapeStation and Qubit were used to check library quality and concentration, and about 5.2 ng of each library went into the pool. The pooled libraries were sequenced with 2 x 100 bp reads and custom sequencing primers on an Illumina HiSeq2500 single-index Rapid Run. In the paper's pipeline: UMI-based consensus assembly with MiGEC version 1.2.6 was used to correct PCR and sequencing errors. MiXCR version 2.1.1 was used to carry out V(D)J alignment, clonotype assembly and CDR3 extraction. To normalise gene usage, clonotype sharing and MAIT/NKT TCR abundance, the top 1000, 10 000 and 20 000 clonotypes in each sample were analysed. After downsampling to 27 000 UMIs, diversity was calculated as the inverse Simpson index using the vegan R package. Statistical testing used paired Mann-Whitney U tests on the discordant twin pairs and applied Benjamini-Hochberg correction for multiple testing. The reads underwent TCRdb reprocessing, giving one record for each CDR3 protein sequence and no DNA. These V and J calls are TCRdb output, not the study's own analysis. The table for this sample lists about 160,000 distinct CDR3 sequences. The ten largest clones represent 2.4% of the sample.

There are 15 amino acids in the CDR3, from cysteine to phenylalanine inclusive. No nucleotide data were recorded. Reading the germline V gene (reference sequence) gives CDR1 SEHNR and CDR2 FQNEAQ. From each donor, an approximately 2.5 ml peripheral blood sample was drawn into PAXgene tubes and stored at -80 degrees C. Total RNA was isolated from whole blood with the PAXgene blood miRNA kit on an automated QIAcube, without T cell sorting. Peripheral blood from monozygotic twin pairs concordant or discordant for inflammatory bowel disease was subjected to deep TCRalpha and TCRbeta repertoire profiling with unique molecular barcoding. Smoking habits were recorded for all twin pairs, and individuals were classified as current, former or never smokers. Comments on this clonotype: Its antigen specificity is not known.

This TCR derives from a human donor with ulcerative colitis or Crohn's disease, or a healthy co-twin of an affected twin (not recorded which). Sequences were obtained from blood. The V and J genes are TRBV7-9 and TRBJ2-7; as DNA is missing, the TRBD1 call by TCRdb cannot be tested. The CDR3 amino acid sequence is: CASSLGQGNNYEQYF.